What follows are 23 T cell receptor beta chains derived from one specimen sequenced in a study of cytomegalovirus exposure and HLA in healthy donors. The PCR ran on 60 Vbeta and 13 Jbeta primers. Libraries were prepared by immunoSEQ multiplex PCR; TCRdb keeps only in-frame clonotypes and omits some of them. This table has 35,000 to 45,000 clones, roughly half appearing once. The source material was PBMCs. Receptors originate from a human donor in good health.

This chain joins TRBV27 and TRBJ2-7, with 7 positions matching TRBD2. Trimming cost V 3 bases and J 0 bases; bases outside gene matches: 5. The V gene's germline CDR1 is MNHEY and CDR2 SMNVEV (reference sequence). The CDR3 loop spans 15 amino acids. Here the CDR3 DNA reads TGTGCCAGCAGTTTTGCGCTAGCGGCCTCCTACGAGCAGTACTTC. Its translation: CASSFALAASYEQYF.

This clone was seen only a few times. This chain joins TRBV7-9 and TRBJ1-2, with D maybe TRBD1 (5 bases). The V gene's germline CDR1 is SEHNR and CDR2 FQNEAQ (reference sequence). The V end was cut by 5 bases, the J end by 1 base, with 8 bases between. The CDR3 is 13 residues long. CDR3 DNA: TGTGCCAGCAGCCCTGACAGTAACTATGGCTACACCTTC. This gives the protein CASSPDSNYGYTF.

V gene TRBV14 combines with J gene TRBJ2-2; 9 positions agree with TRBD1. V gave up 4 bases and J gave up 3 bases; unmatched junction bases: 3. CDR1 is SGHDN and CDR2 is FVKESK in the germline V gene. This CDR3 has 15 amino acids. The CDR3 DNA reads TGTGCCAGCAGCCCGACAGGGGGTTACACCGGGGAGCTGTTTTTT. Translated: CASSPTGGYTGELFF.

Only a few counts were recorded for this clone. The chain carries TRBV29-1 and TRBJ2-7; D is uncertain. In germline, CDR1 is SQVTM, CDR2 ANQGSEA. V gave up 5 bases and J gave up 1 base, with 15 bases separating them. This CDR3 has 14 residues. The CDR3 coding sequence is TGCAGCGTTCGGAGTCGGAGCCCTTCCTACGAGCAGTACTTC. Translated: CSVRSRSPSYEQYF.

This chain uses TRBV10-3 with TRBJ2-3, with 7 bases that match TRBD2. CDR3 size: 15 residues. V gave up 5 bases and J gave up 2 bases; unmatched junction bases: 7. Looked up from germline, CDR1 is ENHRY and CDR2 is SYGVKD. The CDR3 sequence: CAISSYSGSTDTQYF. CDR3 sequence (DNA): TGTGCCATCAGTTCATATAGCGGGTCCACAGATACGCAGTATTTT.

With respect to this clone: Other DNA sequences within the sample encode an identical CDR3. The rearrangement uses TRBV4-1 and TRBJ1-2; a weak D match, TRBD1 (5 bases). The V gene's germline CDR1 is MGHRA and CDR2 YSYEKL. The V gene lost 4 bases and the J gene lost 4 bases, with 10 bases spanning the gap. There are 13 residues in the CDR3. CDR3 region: CASSRGGAYGYTF. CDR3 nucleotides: TGCGCCAGCAGCCGGGGGGGAGCCTATGGCTACACCTTC.

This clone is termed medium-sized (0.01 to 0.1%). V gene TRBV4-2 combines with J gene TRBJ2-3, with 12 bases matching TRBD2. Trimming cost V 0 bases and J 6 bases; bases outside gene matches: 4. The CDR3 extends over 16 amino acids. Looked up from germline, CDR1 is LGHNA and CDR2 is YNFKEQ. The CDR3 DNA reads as TGTGCCAGCAGCCAAGATCTAGCGGGGGGGACGGATACGCAGTATTTT. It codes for CASSQDLAGGTDTQYF.

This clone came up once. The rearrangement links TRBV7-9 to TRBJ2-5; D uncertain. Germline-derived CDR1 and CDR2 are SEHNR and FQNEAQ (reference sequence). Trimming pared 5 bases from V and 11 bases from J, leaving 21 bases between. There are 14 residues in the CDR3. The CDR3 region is CASSQRQDAVGQYF. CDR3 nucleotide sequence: TGTGCCAGCAGCCAACGCCAAGACGCCGTCGGGCAGTACTTC. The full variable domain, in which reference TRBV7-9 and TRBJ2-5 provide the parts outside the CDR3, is DTGVSQNPRHKITKRGQNVTFRCDPISEHNRLYWYRQTLGQGPEFLTYFQNEAQLEKSRLLSDRFSAERPKGSFSTLEIQRTEQGDSAMYLCASSQRQDAVGQYFGPGTRLLVL.

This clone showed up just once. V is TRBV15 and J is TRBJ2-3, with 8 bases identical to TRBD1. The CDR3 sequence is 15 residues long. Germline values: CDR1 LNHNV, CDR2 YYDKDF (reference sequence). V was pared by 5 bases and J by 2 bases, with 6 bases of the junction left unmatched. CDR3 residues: CATSGRDRTTDTQYF. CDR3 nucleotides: TGTGCCACCAGCGGCCGGGACAGGACCACAGATACGCAGTATTTT. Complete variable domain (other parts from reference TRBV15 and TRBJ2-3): DAMVIQNPRYQVTQFGKPVTLSCSQTLNHNVMYWYQQKSSQAPKLLFHYYDKDFNNEADTPDNFQSRRPNTSFCFLDIRSPGLGDTAMYLCATSGRDRTTDTQYFGPGTRLTVL.

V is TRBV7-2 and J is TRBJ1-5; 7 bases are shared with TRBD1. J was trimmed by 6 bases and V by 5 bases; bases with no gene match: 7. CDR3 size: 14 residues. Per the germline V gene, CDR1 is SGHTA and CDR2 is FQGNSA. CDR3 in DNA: TGTGCCAGCAGCCGGGAACAGGGGACTCAGCCCCAGCATTTT. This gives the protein CASSREQGTQPQHF.

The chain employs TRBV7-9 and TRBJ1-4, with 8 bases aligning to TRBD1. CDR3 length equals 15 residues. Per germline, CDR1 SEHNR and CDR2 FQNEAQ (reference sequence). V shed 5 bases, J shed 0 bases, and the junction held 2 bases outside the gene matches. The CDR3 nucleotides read TGTGCCAGCAGCGAGGACAGGGCAACTAATGAAAAACTGTTTTTT. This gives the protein CASSEDRATNEKLFF.

As DNA, the CDR3 is TGTGCCATCGCCGGAGAGGCCAATGAGCAGTTCTTC. It specifies CAIAGEANEQFF. The V call is TRBV10-3, the J call TRBJ2-1; no reliable D call. Trimming removed 8 bases at V and 6 bases at J, with 11 bases between. In germline, CDR1 is ENHRY, CDR2 SYGVKD. This CDR3 comprises 12 residues.

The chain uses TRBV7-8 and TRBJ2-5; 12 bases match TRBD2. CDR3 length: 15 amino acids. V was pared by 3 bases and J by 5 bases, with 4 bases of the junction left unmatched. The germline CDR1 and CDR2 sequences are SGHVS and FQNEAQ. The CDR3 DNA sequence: TGTGCCAGCAGCTTTCCGACTAGCGGGGGTGAGACCCAGTACTTC. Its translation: CASSFPTSGGETQYF. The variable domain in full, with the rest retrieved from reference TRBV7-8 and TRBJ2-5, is GAGVSQSPRYKVAKRGQDVALRCDPISGHVSLFWYQQALGQGPEFLTYFQNEAQLDKSGLPSDRFFAERPEGSVSTLKIQRTQQEDSAVYLCASSFPTSGGETQYFGPGTRLLVL.

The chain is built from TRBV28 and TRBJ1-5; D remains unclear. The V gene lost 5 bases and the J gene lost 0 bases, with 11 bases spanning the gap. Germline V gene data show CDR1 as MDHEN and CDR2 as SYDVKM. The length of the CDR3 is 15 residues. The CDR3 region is CASSTPGNSNQPQHF. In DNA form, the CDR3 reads TGTGCCAGCAGTACCCCCGGGAATAGCAATCAGCCCCAGCATTTT.

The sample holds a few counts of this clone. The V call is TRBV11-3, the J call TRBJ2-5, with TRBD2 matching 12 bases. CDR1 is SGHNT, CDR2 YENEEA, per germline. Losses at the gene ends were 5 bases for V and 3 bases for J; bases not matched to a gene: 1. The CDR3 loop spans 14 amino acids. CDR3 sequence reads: CASSPSGGEETQYF. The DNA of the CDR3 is TGTGCCAGCAGCCCTAGCGGGGGGGAAGAGACCCAGTACTTC.

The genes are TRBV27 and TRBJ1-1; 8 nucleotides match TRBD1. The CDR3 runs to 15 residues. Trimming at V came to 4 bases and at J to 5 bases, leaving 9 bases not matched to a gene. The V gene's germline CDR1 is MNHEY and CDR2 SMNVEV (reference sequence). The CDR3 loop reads CASSSRQGSRTEAFF. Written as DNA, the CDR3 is TGTGCCAGCAGTTCCCGACAGGGGAGTAGAACTGAAGCTTTCTTT.

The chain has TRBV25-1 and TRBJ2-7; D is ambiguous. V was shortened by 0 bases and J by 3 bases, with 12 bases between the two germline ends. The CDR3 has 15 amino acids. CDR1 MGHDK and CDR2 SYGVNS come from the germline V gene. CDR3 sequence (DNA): TGTGCCAGCAGTGAATATCGAAACTCACGCTACGAGCAGTACTTC. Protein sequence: CASSEYRNSRYEQYF.

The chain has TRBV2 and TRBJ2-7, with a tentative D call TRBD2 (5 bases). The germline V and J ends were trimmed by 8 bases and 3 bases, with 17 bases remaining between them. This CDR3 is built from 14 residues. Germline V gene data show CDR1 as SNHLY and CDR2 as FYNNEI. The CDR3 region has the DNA TGTGCCAGCCGGACGGACTCTTCCATCTACGAGCAGTACTTC. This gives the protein CASRTDSSIYEQYF.

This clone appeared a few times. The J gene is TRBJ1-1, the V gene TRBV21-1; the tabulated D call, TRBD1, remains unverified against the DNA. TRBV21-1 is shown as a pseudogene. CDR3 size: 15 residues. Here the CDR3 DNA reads TGTGCCAGCAGCAAAAAACGGACAATAAACACTGAAGCTTTCTTT. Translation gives CASSKKRTINTEAFF.

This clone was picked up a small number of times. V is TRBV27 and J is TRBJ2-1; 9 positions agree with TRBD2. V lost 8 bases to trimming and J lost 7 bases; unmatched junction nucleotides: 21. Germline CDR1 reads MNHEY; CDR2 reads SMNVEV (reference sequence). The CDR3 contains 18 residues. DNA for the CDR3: TGTGCCAGCGCTTACGCTTTAGGGGCGGGGGGGCAAACGAATGAGCAGTTCTTC. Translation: CASAYALGAGGQTNEQFF.

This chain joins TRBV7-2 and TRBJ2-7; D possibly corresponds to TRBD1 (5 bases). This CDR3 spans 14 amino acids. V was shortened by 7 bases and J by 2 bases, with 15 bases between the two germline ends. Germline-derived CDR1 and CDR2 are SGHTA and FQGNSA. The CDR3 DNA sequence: TGTGCCAGCACCAGACAGAAGGGTCCCTACGAGCAGTACTTC. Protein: CASTRQKGPYEQYF. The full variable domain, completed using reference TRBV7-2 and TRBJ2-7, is GAGVSQSPSNKVTEKGKDVELRCDPISGHTALYWYRQSLGQGLEFLIYFQGNSAPDKSGLPSDRFSAERTGGSVSTLTIQRTQQEDSAVYLCASTRQKGPYEQYFGPGTRLTVT.

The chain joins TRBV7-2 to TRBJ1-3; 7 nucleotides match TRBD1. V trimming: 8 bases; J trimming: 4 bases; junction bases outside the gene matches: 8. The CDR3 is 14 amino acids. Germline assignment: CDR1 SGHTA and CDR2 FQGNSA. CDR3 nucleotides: TGTGCCAGCGGAACAGGGGTGGGGGGAAACACCATATATTTT. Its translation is CASGTGVGGNTIYF.

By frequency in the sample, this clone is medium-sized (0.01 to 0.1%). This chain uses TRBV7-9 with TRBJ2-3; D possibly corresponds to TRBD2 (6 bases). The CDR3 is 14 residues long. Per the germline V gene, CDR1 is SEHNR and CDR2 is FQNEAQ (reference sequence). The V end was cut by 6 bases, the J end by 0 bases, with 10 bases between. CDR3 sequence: CASRGLYSTDTQYF. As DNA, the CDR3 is TGTGCCAGCAGGGGACTTTATAGCACAGATACGCAGTATTTT.